A single sample is the source of the 20 T cell receptor beta chains below, sequenced in a study of neurological immune-mediated disorders. MiXCR, applied by TCRdb to the 5' RACE reads, yields one record per CDR3 protein. The profile shows 78,000 or so distinct CDR3 sequences, 5% to 5.5% of them singletons. The material sequenced was PBMCs. These receptor sequences come from a woman younger than 45 with multiple sclerosis.

This clonotype was seen at least ten times. The rearrangement links TRBV6-2 or TRBV6-3 to TRBJ2-5, with unresolved D. The CDR3 totals 14 residues. V lost 4 bases, J lost 6 bases, and 15 bases lay in between. Germline values: CDR1 MNHEY, CDR2 SVGEGT. The CDR3 DNA is TGTGCCAGCAGTTCTCCGGGTGGTTTGCAGACCCAGTACTTC. Its protein is CASSSPGGLQTQYF.

Ten or more counts support this clonotype. This chain links TRBV25-1 with TRBJ2-5, with D perhaps matching TRBD1 (6 bases). Germline V lookup: CDR1 MGHDK, CDR2 SYGVNS. V lost 5 bases, J lost 4 bases, and 14 bases lay in between. The CDR3 has 14 amino acids. CDR3 sequence reads: CASSPGQRRETQYF. The CDR3 DNA reads TGTGCCAGCAGTCCCGGACAGCGAAGAGAGACCCAGTACTTC.

This clonotype was counted ten times or more. V is TRBV30 and J is TRBJ2-3; unclear D gene. Germline loops: CDR1 GTSNPN, CDR2 SVGIG (reference sequence). Between the trimmed V and J ends, which lost 2 bases and 4 bases, there was a span of 19 bases. This CDR3 has 16 residues. The CDR3 sequence is CAWSFPLQIDSDTQYF. In nucleotides, the CDR3 is TGTGCCTGGAGTTTCCCGCTTCAGATCGACTCAGATACGCAGTATTTT. Looking up the rest from reference TRBV30 and TRBJ2-3 gives the full variable domain: SQTIHQWPATLVQPVGSPLSLECTVEGTSNPNLYWYRQAAGRGLQLLFYSVGIGQISSEVPQNLSASRPQDRQFILSSKKLLLSDSGFYLCAWSFPLQIDSDTQYFGPGTRLTVL.

This clonotype occurred many times. The V and J genes are TRBV20-1 and TRBJ2-1; D is possibly TRBD1 (6 bases). Trimming removed 5 bases at V and 1 base at J, with 12 bases between. Germline CDR1 is DFQATT and CDR2 is SNEGSKA (reference sequence). There are 14 residues in the CDR3. DNA of the CDR3: TGCAGTGCTTTGGGGGCTGAATCCTACAATGAGCAGTTCTTC. It yields the protein CSALGAESYNEQFF.

This clonotype has ten or more counts. This chain uses TRBV15 with TRBJ2-5, with TRBD1 identical over 7 bases. V was clipped by 4 bases and J by 2 bases; unmatched bases: 7. CDR1 LNHNV and CDR2 YYDKDF come from the germline V gene (reference sequence). This CDR3 comprises 15 residues. CDR3 sequence reads: CATSKRQGIQETQYF. In nucleotides, the CDR3 is TGTGCCACCAGCAAGCGACAGGGTATACAAGAGACCCAGTACTTC.

This clonotype was observed at least ten times. The chain is built from TRBV27 and TRBJ2-2, with 10 nucleotides matching TRBD2. The CDR3 spans 18 residues. From germline, CDR1 is MNHEY and CDR2 SMNVEV (reference sequence). J was trimmed by 5 bases and V by 3 bases; bases with no gene match: 12. DNA for the CDR3: TGTGCCAGCAGTTTTTTTTTGGGTAGCGGGGGGCCAACCGGGGAGCTGTTTTTT. Its translation is CASSFFLGSGGPTGELFF.

This clonotype was observed many times. The chain joins TRBV11-3 to TRBJ2-1; 9 bases line up with TRBD2. Germline CDR1 and CDR2: SGHNT and YENEEA. The CDR3 is 16 residues long. V was pared by 1 base and J by 4 bases, with 5 bases of the junction left unmatched. The CDR3 DNA is TGTGCCAGCAGCTTAGGGGCGACTAGCGGATACAATGAGCAGTTCTTC. Translating it yields CASSLGATSGYNEQFF.

V and J are TRBV12-3 or TRBV12-4 and TRBJ2-5; D not resolved. Trimming took 5 bases from V and 5 from J, leaving 12 bases between them. The CDR3 spans 13 residues. The CDR3 bases are TGTGCCAGCAGTACGGTGGCGTGGGAGACCCAGTACTTC. Its translation is CASSTVAWETQYF.

This clonotype was picked up many times. The J gene is TRBJ2-1, the V gene TRBV24-1; no reliable D call. The CDR3 sequence is 14 residues long. Trimming removed 3 bases from V and 5 bases from J, with 10 bases in between. Germline V gene data show CDR1 as KGHDR and CDR2 as SFDVKD. CDR3 region: CATSDLSANNEQFF. Here the CDR3 DNA reads TGTGCCACCAGTGATCTGAGCGCGAACAATGAGCAGTTCTTC.

This clonotype came up many times. This chain connects TRBV29-1 to TRBJ1-5; no clear D. This CDR3 has 12 residues. Looked up from germline, CDR1 is SQVTM and CDR2 is ANQGSEA. Trimming removed 4 bases from V and 7 bases from J, with 11 bases in between. CDR3 coding DNA: TGCAGCGTTGCCGATGAATGGCAGCCCCAGCATTTT. Translation gives CSVADEWQPQHF.

V usage is TRBV30 and J usage is TRBJ2-6; D is ambiguous. Trimming took 3 bases from V and 1 from J, leaving 10 bases between them. CDR1 is GTSNPN and CDR2 is SVGIG in the germline V gene (reference sequence). This CDR3 is 15 amino acids long. CDR3 coding DNA: TGTGCCTGGAGCGCTCTGGAATCTGGGGCCAACGTCCTGACTTTC. This translates into CAWSALESGANVLTF.

This clonotype was recorded at least ten times. The rearrangement joins TRBV10-3 to TRBJ1-1; D is uncertain. V lost 3 bases, J lost 4 bases, and 12 bases lay in between. CDR1 is ENHRY and CDR2 is SYGVKD in the germline V gene. This CDR3 contains 14 residues. As DNA, the CDR3 is TGTGCCATCAGTGACCAGACCCGATCCACTGAAGCTTTCTTT. Its protein product is CAISDQTRSTEAFF.

The sample holds many counts of this clonotype. The chain links TRBV15 to TRBJ2-3; D gene ambiguous. Germline CDR1 reads LNHNV; CDR2 reads YYDKDF (reference sequence). Trimming removed 0 bases at V and 1 base at J, with 8 bases between. The CDR3 totals 15 residues. This CDR3 is CATSRDRVRTDTQYF. Written as DNA, the CDR3 is TGTGCCACCAGCAGAGATCGGGTTCGCACAGATACGCAGTATTTT. Filled out from reference TRBV15 and TRBJ2-3, the complete variable domain reads DAMVIQNPRYQVTQFGKPVTLSCSQTLNHNVMYWYQQKSSQAPKLLFHYYDKDFNNEADTPDNFQSRRPNTSFCFLDIRSPGLGDTAMYLCATSRDRVRTDTQYFGPGTRLTVL.

In this sample, this clonotype turned up many times. The gene calls are TRBV20-1 and TRBJ2-5, with a possible D match to TRBD1 (6 bases). Trimming cost V 1 base and J 2 bases, with 8 bases left between them. Germline V gene sequence: CDR1 DFQATT, CDR2 SNEGSKA (reference sequence). This CDR3 is built from 13 residues. CDR3 nucleotides: TGCAGTGCTAGAGTGGGACATCAAGAGACCCAGTACTTC. Translation gives CSARVGHQETQYF.

Many counts were recorded for this clonotype. The rearrangement joins TRBV5-1 to TRBJ2-1; D may be TRBD2 (6 bases). The CDR3 loop spans 19 amino acids. Germline assignment: CDR1 SGHRS and CDR2 YFSETQ. Between the trimmed V and J ends, which lost 1 base and 4 bases, there was a span of 24 bases. The CDR3 is CASSLNTPRSGHEYNEQFF. The CDR3 DNA sequence: TGCGCCAGCAGCTTGAATACCCCGAGGAGCGGGCATGAGTACAATGAGCAGTTCTTC.

This clonotype was seen a handful of times. Since a much larger clone is just one base distant, this may be a read error. The chain employs TRBV20-1 and TRBJ2-4, with 8 bases aligning to TRBD2. The length of the CDR3 is 15 residues. Germline CDR1 DFQATT, CDR2 SNEGSKA (reference sequence). CDR3 in DNA: TGCAGTGCCTTCTTCAGCGGGGGTTCCAAAAAAATTCAGTACTTC. Residues: CSAFFSGGSKKIQYF.

This clonotype was observed at least ten times. The V call is TRBV10-3, the J call TRBJ2-5; D possibly uses TRBD1 or TRBD2 (5 bases each). The CDR3 totals 12 residues. The germline gives CDR1 ENHRY, CDR2 SYGVKD. V lost 4 bases to trimming and J lost 6 bases, with 9 bases between them. CDR3 region: CAISAPGQTQYF. In DNA, the CDR3 is TGTGCCATCAGTGCCCCGGGACAGACCCAGTACTTC.

V usage is TRBV18 and J usage is TRBJ2-3; no firm D call. CDR3 length: 13 amino acids. Trimming stripped 2 bases from V and 11 bases from J, with 14 bases between. The germline CDR1 and CDR2 sequences are KGHSH and LQKENI. The CDR3 DNA sequence: TGTGCCAGCTCACCAAGTCGAGATATGGGGCAGTATTTT. It encodes CASSPSRDMGQYF.

In this sample, this clonotype turned up many times. The chain uses TRBV20-1 and TRBJ1-1; maybe TRBD1 (5 bases). CDR3 size: 14 residues. CDR1 and CDR2 from the germline V gene are DFQATT and SNEGSKA (reference sequence). Trimming pared 3 bases from V and 4 bases from J, leaving 15 bases between. CDR3 DNA sequence: TGCAGTGCTAGCGACTGGCAGGGTGGCACTGAAGCTTTCTTT. Translation gives CSASDWQGGTEAFF.

The table lists this clonotype with many counts. This sequence joins TRBV20-1 and TRBJ2-3, with TRBD1 identical over 7 bases. Trimming cost V 3 bases and J 4 bases; bases outside gene matches: 7. CDR1 and CDR2 from the germline V gene are DFQATT and SNEGSKA (reference sequence). The CDR3 sequence is 14 residues long. CDR3 nucleotide sequence: TGCAGTGCTAGGGAACAGGGGCGGGCAGATACGCAGTATTTT. Translating it yields CSAREQGRADTQYF.